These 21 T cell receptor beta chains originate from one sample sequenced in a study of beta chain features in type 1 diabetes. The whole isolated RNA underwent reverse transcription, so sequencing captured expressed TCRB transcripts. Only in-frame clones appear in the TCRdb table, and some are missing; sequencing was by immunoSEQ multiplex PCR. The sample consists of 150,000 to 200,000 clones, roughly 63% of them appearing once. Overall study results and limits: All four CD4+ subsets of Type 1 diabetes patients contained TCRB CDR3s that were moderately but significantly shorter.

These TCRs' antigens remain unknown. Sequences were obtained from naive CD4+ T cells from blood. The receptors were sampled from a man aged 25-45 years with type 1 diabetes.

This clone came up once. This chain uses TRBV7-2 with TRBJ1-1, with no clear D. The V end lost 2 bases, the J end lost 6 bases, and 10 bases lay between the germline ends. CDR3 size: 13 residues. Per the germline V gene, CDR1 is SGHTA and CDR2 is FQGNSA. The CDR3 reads CASSLRGFAEAFF. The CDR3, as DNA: TGTGCCAGCAGCTTAAGAGGGTTCGCTGAAGCTTTCTTT. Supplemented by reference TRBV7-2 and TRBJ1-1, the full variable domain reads GAGVSQSPSNKVTEKGKDVELRCDPISGHTALYWYRQSLGQGLEFLIYFQGNSAPDKSGLPSDRFSAERTGGSVSTLTIQRTQQEDSAVYLCASSLRGFAEAFFGQGTRLTVV.

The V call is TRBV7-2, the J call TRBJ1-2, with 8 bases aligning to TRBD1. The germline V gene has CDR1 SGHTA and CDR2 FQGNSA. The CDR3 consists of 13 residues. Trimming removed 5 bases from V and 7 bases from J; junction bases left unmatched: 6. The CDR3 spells CASSQVDRAGYTF. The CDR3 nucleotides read TGTGCCAGCAGCCAAGTGGACAGGGCTGGCTACACCTTC.

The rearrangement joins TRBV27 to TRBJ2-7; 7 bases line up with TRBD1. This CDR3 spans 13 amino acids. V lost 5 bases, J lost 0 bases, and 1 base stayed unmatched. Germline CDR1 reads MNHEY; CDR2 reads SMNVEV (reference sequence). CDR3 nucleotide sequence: TGTGCCAGCAGTAGACAGGGCTCCTACGAGCAGTACTTC. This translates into CASSRQGSYEQYF.

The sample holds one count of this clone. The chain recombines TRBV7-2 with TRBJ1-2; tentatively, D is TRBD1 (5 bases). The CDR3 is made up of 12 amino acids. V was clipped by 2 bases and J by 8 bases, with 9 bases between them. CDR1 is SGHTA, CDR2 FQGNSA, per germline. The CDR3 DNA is TGTGCCAGCAGCTTACGGGGGGAAGGCTACACCTTC. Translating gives CASSLRGEGYTF.

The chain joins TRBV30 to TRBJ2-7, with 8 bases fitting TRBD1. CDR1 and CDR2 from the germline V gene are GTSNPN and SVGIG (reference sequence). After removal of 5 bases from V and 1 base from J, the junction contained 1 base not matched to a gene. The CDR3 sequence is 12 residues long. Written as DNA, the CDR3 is TGTGCCTGGGGACAGGGTTCCTACGAGCAGTACTTC. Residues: CAWGQGSYEQYF.

The CDR3 region has the DNA TGTGCCAGCAGCTTAGATCCAGGGTCACAAGAGACCCAGTACTTC. As protein: CASSLDPGSQETQYF. This chain connects TRBV7-9 to TRBJ2-5, with D perhaps TRBD1 (5 bases). Germline V gene data show CDR1 as SEHNR and CDR2 as FQNEAQ (reference sequence). The CDR3 loop spans 15 amino acids. Deletions cut 1 base from V and 2 bases from J, with 11 bases between. The complete variable domain, with remaining parts taken from reference TRBV7-9 and TRBJ2-5, reads DTGVSQNPRHKITKRGQNVTFRCDPISEHNRLYWYRQTLGQGPEFLTYFQNEAQLEKSRLLSDRFSAERPKGSFSTLEIQRTEQGDSAMYLCASSLDPGSQETQYFGPGTRLLVL.

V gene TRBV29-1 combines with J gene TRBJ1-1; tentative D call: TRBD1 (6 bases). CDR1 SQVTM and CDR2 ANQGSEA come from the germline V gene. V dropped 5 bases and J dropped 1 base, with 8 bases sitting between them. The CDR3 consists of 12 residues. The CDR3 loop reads CSVYRANTEAFF. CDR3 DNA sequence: TGCAGCGTTTACAGGGCGAACACTGAAGCTTTCTTT.

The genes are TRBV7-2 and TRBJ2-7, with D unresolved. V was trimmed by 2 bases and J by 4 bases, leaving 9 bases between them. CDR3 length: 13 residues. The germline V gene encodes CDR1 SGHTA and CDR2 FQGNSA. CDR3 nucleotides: TGTGCCAGCAGCTTAAACAGCTGGTACGAGCAGTACTTC. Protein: CASSLNSWYEQYF.

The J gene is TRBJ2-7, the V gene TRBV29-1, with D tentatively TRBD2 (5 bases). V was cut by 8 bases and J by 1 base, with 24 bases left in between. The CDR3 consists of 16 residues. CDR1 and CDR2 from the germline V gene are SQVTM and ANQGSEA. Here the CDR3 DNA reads TGCAGCCTAGAACTACTGGGAGCACCAGTATCCTACGAGCAGTACTTC. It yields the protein CSLELLGAPVSYEQYF.

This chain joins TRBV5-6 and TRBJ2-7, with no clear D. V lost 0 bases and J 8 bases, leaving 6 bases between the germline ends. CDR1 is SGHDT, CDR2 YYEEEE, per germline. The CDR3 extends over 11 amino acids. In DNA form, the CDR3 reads TGTGCCAGCAGCTTGGGACCGCAGCAGTACTTC. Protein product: CASSLGPQQYF.

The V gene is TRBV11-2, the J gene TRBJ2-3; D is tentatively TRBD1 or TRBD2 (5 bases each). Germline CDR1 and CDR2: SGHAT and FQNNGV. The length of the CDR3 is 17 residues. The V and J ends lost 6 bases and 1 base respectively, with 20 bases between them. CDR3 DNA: TGTGCCAGCAGGATGCCGGGACGTACTATCGGCACAGATACGCAGTATTTT. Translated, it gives CASRMPGRTIGTDTQYF.

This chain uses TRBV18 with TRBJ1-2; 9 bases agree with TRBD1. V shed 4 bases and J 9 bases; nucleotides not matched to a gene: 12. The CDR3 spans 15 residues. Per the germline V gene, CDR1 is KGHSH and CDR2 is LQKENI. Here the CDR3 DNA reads TGTGCCAGCTCACAACCGGGACAGGGATTGCTTAGCTACACCTTC. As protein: CASSQPGQGLLSYTF.

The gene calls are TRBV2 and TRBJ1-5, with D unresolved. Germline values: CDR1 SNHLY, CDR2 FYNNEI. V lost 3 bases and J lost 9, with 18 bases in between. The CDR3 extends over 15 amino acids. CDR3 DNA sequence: TGTGCCAGCAGTGACGAGGGTTCCGGGCCTGGGCCCCAGCATTTT. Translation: CASSDEGSGPGPQHF.

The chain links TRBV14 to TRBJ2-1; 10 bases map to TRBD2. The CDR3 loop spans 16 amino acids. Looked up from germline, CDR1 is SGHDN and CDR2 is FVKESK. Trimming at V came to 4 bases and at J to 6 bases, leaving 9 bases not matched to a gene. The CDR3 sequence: CASSRIGTSVTNEQFF. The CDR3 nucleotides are TGTGCCAGCAGCCGGATCGGGACTAGCGTCACCAATGAGCAGTTCTTC.

The DNA of the CDR3 is TGTGCCAGCAGCCGGAGAGGGACTAGCGGCGAGAGCTCCTACGAGCAGTACTTC. This encodes CASSRRGTSGESSYEQYF. The rearrangement links TRBV4-2 to TRBJ2-7; the match to TRBD2 covers 11 bases. V was clipped by 4 bases and J by 0 bases; unmatched bases: 11. Germline V gene data show CDR1 as LGHNA and CDR2 as YNFKEQ. The CDR3 runs 18 residues.

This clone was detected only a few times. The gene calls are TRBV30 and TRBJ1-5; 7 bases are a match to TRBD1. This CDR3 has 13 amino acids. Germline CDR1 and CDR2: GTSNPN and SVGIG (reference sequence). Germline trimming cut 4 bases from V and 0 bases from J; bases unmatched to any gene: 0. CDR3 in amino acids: CAWTGGSNQPQHF. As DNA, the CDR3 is TGTGCCTGGACAGGGGGTAGCAATCAGCCCCAGCATTTT.

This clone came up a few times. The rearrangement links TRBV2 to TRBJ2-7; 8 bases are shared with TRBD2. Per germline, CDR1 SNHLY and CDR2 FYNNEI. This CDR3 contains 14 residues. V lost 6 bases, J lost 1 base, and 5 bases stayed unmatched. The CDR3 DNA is TGTGCCAGCAGGAGAGGACTAGCTTCCTACGAGCAGTACTTC. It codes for CASRRGLASYEQYF.

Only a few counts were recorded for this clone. CDR3 amino acids: CSAGEQGAPLHF. The CDR3 bases are TGCAGCGCTGGGGAGCAGGGGGCGCCCCTCCACTTT. This sequence joins TRBV29-1 and TRBJ1-6; 8 bases are shared with TRBD1. Trimming at V came to 7 bases and at J to 13 bases, leaving 9 bases not matched to a gene. This CDR3 has 12 residues. The germline V gene has CDR1 SQVTM and CDR2 ANQGSEA.

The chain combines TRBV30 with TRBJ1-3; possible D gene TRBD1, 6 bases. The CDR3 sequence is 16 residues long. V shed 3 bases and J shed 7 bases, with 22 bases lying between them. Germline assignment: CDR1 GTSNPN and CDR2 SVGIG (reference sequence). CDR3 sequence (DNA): TGTGCCTGGAGGACGGATACGGGACAAAATTGGAACACCATATATTTT. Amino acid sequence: CAWRTDTGQNWNTIYF. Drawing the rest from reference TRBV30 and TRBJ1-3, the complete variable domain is SQTIHQWPATLVQPVGSPLSLECTVEGTSNPNLYWYRQAAGRGLQLLFYSVGIGQISSEVPQNLSASRPQDRQFILSSKKLLLSDSGFYLCAWRTDTGQNWNTIYFGEGSWLTVV.

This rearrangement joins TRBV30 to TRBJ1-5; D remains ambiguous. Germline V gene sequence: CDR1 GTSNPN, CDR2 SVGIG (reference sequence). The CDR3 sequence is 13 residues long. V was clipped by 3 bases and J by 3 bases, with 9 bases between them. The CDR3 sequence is CAWSANHNQPQHF. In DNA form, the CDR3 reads TGTGCCTGGAGCGCTAATCACAATCAGCCCCAGCATTTT.

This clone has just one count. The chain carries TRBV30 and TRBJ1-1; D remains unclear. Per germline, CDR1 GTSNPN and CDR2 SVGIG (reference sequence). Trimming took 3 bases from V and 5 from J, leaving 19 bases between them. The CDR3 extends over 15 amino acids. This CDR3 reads CAWSRLSFLRTEAFF. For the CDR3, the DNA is TGTGCCTGGAGCCGTCTCTCATTCCTGCGGACTGAAGCTTTCTTT. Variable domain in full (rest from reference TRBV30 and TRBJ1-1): SQTIHQWPATLVQPVGSPLSLECTVEGTSNPNLYWYRQAAGRGLQLLFYSVGIGQISSEVPQNLSASRPQDRQFILSSKKLLLSDSGFYLCAWSRLSFLRTEAFFGQGTRLTVV.